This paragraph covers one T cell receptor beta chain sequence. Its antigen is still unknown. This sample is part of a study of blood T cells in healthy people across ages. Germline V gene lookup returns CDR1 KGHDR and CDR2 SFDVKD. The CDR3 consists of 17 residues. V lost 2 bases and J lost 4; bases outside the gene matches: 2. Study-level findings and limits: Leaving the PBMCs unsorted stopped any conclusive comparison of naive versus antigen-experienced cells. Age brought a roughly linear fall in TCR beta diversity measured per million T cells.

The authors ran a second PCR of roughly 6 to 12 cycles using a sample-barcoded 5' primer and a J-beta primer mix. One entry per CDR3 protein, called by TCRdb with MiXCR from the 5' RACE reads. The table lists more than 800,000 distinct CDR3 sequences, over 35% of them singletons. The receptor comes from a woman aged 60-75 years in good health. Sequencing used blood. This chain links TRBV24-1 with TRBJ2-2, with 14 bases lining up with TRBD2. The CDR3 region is CATSDYGTSGSTGELFF. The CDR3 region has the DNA TGTGCCACCAGTGATTACGGGACTAGCGGGAGCACCGGGGAGCTGTTTTTT.